This T cell receptor (beta chain) appears in the sequencing data of a study of tumor-infiltrating lymphocytes in primary liver carcinoma. Study-wide results and caveats: When set against blood, tumors had a significantly higher top-250-clone fraction (p = 0.039). In tumor-adjacent and tumor-blood pairs, overlap was lower than in tumor region pairs.

With a constant-region primer, TCR beta cDNA was made from approximately 450 ng of total RNA. Investigators got TCR beta libraries out of three nested multiplex PCR rounds, done with slightly modified ARM-PCR. Researchers ran the first two PCR rounds for 10 cycles each with TRBV1-TRBV30 forward primers and a C-beta reverse primer. One entry per CDR3 protein results from TCRdb running MiXCR on the multiplex PCR reads. In the table there are 60,000 or so distinct CDR3 sequences, approximately 70% of which are singletons. The CDR3 has 15 residues. Germline V gene data show CDR1 as SGHNT and CDR2 as YENEEA. Both RNA and DNA were isolated together from about 19-30 mg of bulk tissue that had not been sorted. Comments on this clonotype: The antigen remains unidentified. The germline gene is not matched at one end of the junction; a read error may be the cause.

This receptor was obtained from a middle-aged man with primary liver carcinoma and hepatitis B virus infection. The sequenced sample was liver tumor tissue from sampling region 2. The subset denotes: tumor region T2, inferior pole. V gene TRBV11-3 combines with J gene TRBJ2-3; D is undetermined. For the CDR3, the DNA is TGTGTCAGTAGCTTAGAGTCCGGGCGCACAGATACACAGTATTTT. Protein sequence: CVSSLESGRTDTQYF.